The T cell receptor beta chain under discussion was sequenced for a study of blood T cell repertoires in COVID-19. About the research overall: Some COVID-19 samples were acute and others convalescent; all came from the United States, Italy and Spain. From T cells, B-cell-depleted T cells, or PBMCs came the material, which was cDNA or gDNA.

In the authors' methods: Estimation of nucleated cell counts relied on the amplification of reference gene primers. The data were produced by immunoSEQ multiplex PCR, yet TCRdb's version contains in-frame clones alone and is incomplete. V, J and clone size were drawn from that table, and D and trimming were deduced from the DNA. The sample yields roughly 150,000 clones, approximately 85% seen once. This CDR3 is 13 amino acids long. CDR1 is MRHNA, CDR2 SNTAGT, per germline. Between the trimmed V and J ends, which lost 6 bases and 1 base, there was a span of 9 bases. V usage is TRBV6-4 and J usage is TRBJ1-1, with D hard to call. The sequenced sample consisted of peripheral blood. This receptor was identified in a man older than 75 with COVID-19, enrolled during active disease. This CDR3 reads CASSLAGNTEAFF. The CDR3 nucleotides are TGTGCCAGCAGCCTAGCCGGGAACACTGAAGCTTTCTTT.